These T cell receptor beta chains were read from a single sample in a study of OX40 agonist ivuxolimab in advanced cancers. Assay used: immunoSEQ multiplex PCR; TCRdb lists only in-frame clones, some missing. The table records 77,000 or so clones, about 93% of them present only once. Here the sequenced sample was CD4+ or CD8+ T cells sorted from blood, taken in a trial of the OX40 agonist ivuxolimab. Receptors originate from an adult with an advanced solid tumor such as melanoma, head and neck, liver or kidney cancer. CDR3s include the opening cysteine and the closing phenylalanine or tryptophan. A D gene is named only where the DNA matches it firmly. The size field is filled for only some rows; it gives once, few, many or a size class.

D: -; J: TRBJ2-3; V: TRBV7-9; size: -; DNA: TGTGCCAGCAGCATGGTGGGGGACTCCTCAGATACGCAGTATTTT; CDR3: CASSMVGDSSDTQYF
D: -; J: TRBJ1-1; V: TRBV4-2; size: -; DNA: TGTGCCAGCAGCCAAGACAGGGGTGGCACTGAAGCTTTCTTT; CDR3: CASSQDRGGTEAFF
D: -; J: TRBJ1-2; V: TRBV6-4; size: -; DNA: TGTGCCAGCAGTCCTGGGGACGGCAACTATGGCTACACCTTC; CDR3: CASSPGDGNYGYTF
D: -; J: TRBJ2-2; V: TRBV27; size: -; DNA: TGTGCCAGCAGCCTCCTAACGGGAGCTAACACCGGGGAGCTGTTTTTT; CDR3: CASSLLTGANTGELFF
D: TRBD1; J: TRBJ2-1; V: TRBV11-3; size: -; DNA: TGTGCCAGCAGCCTACAGGGGTACAATGAGCAGTTCTTC; CDR3: CASSLQGYNEQFF
D: TRBD1; J: TRBJ2-7; V: TRBV19; size: -; DNA: TGTGCCAGTAGTATCGAACAGGGGGCACGAGAGCAGTACTTC; CDR3: CASSIEQGAREQYF
D: -; J: TRBJ1-5; V: TRBV6-4; size: -; DNA: TGTGCCAGCAGTGTCGTGGATAATCAGCCCCAGCATTTT; CDR3: CASSVVDNQPQHF
D: -; J: TRBJ1-1; V: TRBV5-4; size: -; DNA: TGTGCCAGCAGCATGGACAGAGAAGCTTTCTTT; CDR3: CASSMDREAFF
D: -; J: TRBJ1-1; V: TRBV18; size: -; DNA: TGTGCCAGCTCACCACCGCATGAGGGCCGGGCTTTCTTT; CDR3: CASSPPHEGRAFF
D: TRBD1; J: TRBJ2-7; V: TRBV28; size: -; DNA: TGTGCCAGCAGTTTAGTAACAGGGGGCGTCCACGAGCAGTACTTC; CDR3: CASSLVTGGVHEQYF
D: TRBD2; J: TRBJ2-7; V: TRBV2; size: -; DNA: TGTGCCAGCAGTGGGCGGGGGGGCTCCGAGCAGTACTTC; CDR3: CASSGRGGSEQYF
D: TRBD2; J: TRBJ2-3; V: TRBV5-4; size: -; DNA: TGTGCCAGCAGCTCCGGGGGCCAGCGGGGGGGCACAGATACGCAGTATTTT; CDR3: CASSSGGQRGGTDTQYF
D: TRBD2; J: TRBJ2-7; V: TRBV7-9; size: -; DNA: TGTGCCAGCAGCCATAGGGGGACTAGCTCTTCCTACGAGCAGTACTTC; CDR3: CASSHRGTSSSYEQYF
D: TRBD2; J: TRBJ2-7; V: TRBV6-5; size: once; DNA: TGTGCCAGCAGTTACTCGATAACTAGCGGGTCCTACGAGCAGTACTTC; CDR3: CASSYSITSGSYEQYF
D: -; J: TRBJ1-6; V: TRBV5-1; size: once; DNA: TGCGCCAGCAGTTCTCAGGGAATAGGATCACCCCTCCACTTT; CDR3: CASSSQGIGSPLHF
D: TRBD1; J: TRBJ2-7; V: TRBV5-1; size: -; DNA: TGCGCCAGCAGCCAGACGGGACAGGCCCTAACCGAGCAGTACTTC; CDR3: CASSQTGQALTEQYF
D: -; J: TRBJ2-3; V: TRBV5-4; size: -; DNA: TGTGCCAGCAGAAATCCCTCGGCAGCTGCAGGAGATACGCAGTATTTT; CDR3: CASRNPSAAAGDTQYF
D: -; J: TRBJ2-2; V: TRBV7-9; size: -; DNA: TGTGCCAGCAGCTTAGGACAGGAGGACACCGGGGAGCTGTTTTTT; CDR3: CASSLGQEDTGELFF
D: -; J: TRBJ1-4; V: TRBV28; size: -; DNA: TGTGCCAGCAGGCTCCGGGGGAGTACAACTAATGAAAAACTGTTTTTT; CDR3: CASRLRGSTTNEKLFF
D: TRBD2; J: TRBJ2-7; V: TRBV12-5; size: -; DNA: TGTGCTAGTGGTTTGCGTGCTAGCGGGGCCTACGAGCAGTACTTC; CDR3: CASGLRASGAYEQYF
D: -; J: TRBJ2-1; V: TRBV7-7; size: -; DNA: TGTGCCAGCAGCCCGGGACCCTGGTCCTACAATGAGCAGTTCTTC; CDR3: CASSPGPWSYNEQFF
D: -; J: TRBJ2-5; V: TRBV27; size: -; DNA: TGTGCCAGCAGTTTTTGGGGCACCCAAGAGACCCAGTACTTC; CDR3: CASSFWGTQETQYF
D: -; J: TRBJ2-2; V: TRBV5-4; size: -; DNA: TGTGCCAGCAGCTTAGGTCTTTTTGTCGGGGAGCTGTTTTTT; CDR3: CASSLGLFVGELFF
D: -; J: TRBJ2-3; V: TRBV29-1; size: -; DNA: TGCAGCGTTGACTATACGCAGTATTTT; CDR3: CSVDYTQYF
D: -; J: TRBJ1-1; V: TRBV15; size: -; DNA: TGTGCCACCAGCAGAGGCGGGGCTTGGGCAGAGAACACTGAAGCTTTCTTT; CDR3: CATSRGGAWAENTEAFF
D: -; J: TRBJ1-1; V: TRBV7-3; size: -; DNA: TGTGCCAGCAGCTCAATAGGGGGCACTGAAGCTTTCTTT; CDR3: CASSSIGGTEAFF
D: -; J: TRBJ2-5; V: TRBV29-1; size: -; DNA: TGCAGCGTTGACCCCCACGACAGGCCGGGGGAGACCCAGTACTTC; CDR3: CSVDPHDRPGETQYF
D: -; J: TRBJ2-1; V: TRBV10-3; size: -; DNA: TGTGCCTCCGAGGGAGCGGGCAATGAGCAGTTCTTC; CDR3: CASEGAGNEQFF
D: -; J: TRBJ1-1; V: TRBV29-1; size: few; DNA: TGCAGCGTTTCCACTACAGGGCTAGAGAACACTGAAGCTTTCTTT; CDR3: CSVSTTGLENTEAFF
D: -; J: TRBJ1-1; V: TRBV28; size: -; DNA: TGTGCCAGCACCTCAGGGAGGAGGTCAGTGACTTTCTTT; CDR3: CASTSGRRSVTFF
D: -; J: TRBJ2-7; V: TRBV11-3; size: once; DNA: TGTGCCAGCAGCACCCGGGTCGAGCAGTACTTC; CDR3: CASSTRVEQYF
D: -; J: TRBJ1-2; V: TRBV6-6; size: -; DNA: TGTGCCAGCGCCGCCGCAGGTGGCTATGGCTACACCTTC; CDR3: CASAAAGGYGYTF
D: -; J: TRBJ1-4; V: TRBV5-1; size: -; DNA: TGCGCCAGCAGCTTGGTTTCGGGCCCCGATGAAAAACTGTTTTTT; CDR3: CASSLVSGPDEKLFF
D: -; J: TRBJ2-1; V: TRBV11-3; size: once; DNA: TGTGCCAGCAGCTTAGTGTTCGGCCGTGAGCAGTTCTTC; CDR3: CASSLVFGREQFF
D: TRBD1; J: TRBJ2-2; V: TRBV4-1; size: -; DNA: TGCGCCAGCAGCCCGCCAGAGATACAGGGGCTCAAGGACACCGGGGAGCTGTTTTTT; CDR3: CASSPPEIQGLKDTGELFF
D: -; J: TRBJ2-5; V: TRBV6-1; size: -; DNA: TGTGCCAGCAGTGGACACCCCTTCGTAACAGCCAACCAAGAGACCCAGTACTTC; CDR3: CASSGHPFVTANQETQYF
D: TRBD1; J: TRBJ1-2; V: TRBV4-1; size: -; DNA: TGCGCCAGCAGCCAAGATTTTTATGGGGACAGGAGTTATGGCTACACCTTC; CDR3: CASSQDFYGDRSYGYTF
D: -; J: TRBJ2-5; V: TRBV6-1; size: -; DNA: TGTGCCAGCAGCGCCCGACTTGAGACCCAGTACTTC; CDR3: CASSARLETQYF
D: TRBD1; J: TRBJ1-1; V: TRBV27; size: -; DNA: TGTGCCAGCAGTCCCCATCCCGGGACAGGGCCGACTGAAGCTTTCTTT; CDR3: CASSPHPGTGPTEAFF
D: TRBD2; J: TRBJ2-5; V: TRBV27; size: -; DNA: TGTGCCAGCAGCACTACATCTAGCGGGGGGTTGGAGACCCAGTACTTC; CDR3: CASSTTSSGGLETQYF
D: -; J: TRBJ2-7; V: TRBV6-1; size: -; DNA: TGTGCGGGGCGGAGAAGCTCCTACGAGCAGTACTTC; CDR3: CAGRRSSYEQYF
D: -; J: TRBJ1-2; V: TRBV29-1; size: -; DNA: TGCAGCGTGGTTCTGGAAAAGAACTATGGCTACACCTTC; CDR3: CSVVLEKNYGYTF
D: TRBD1; J: TRBJ1-2; V: TRBV28; size: -; DNA: TGTGCCAGCGGCGACAGGGGAGGGAGGGAGTATGGCTACACCTTC; CDR3: CASGDRGGREYGYTF
D: TRBD2; J: TRBJ2-1; V: TRBV5-1; size: -; DNA: TGCGCCAGCAGTTTGACTAGCGGGGGGGCTTACAATGAGCAGTTCTTC; CDR3: CASSLTSGGAYNEQFF
D: TRBD2; J: TRBJ2-1; V: TRBV7-2; size: -; DNA: TGTGCCAGCAGCCCCTGGAGCGGGAATAACAATGAGCAGTTCTTC; CDR3: CASSPWSGNNNEQFF
D: -; J: TRBJ2-7; V: TRBV28; size: -; DNA: TGTGCCAGCAGTCCGGGACCGTCTTACGAGCAGTACTTC; CDR3: CASSPGPSYEQYF
D: -; J: TRBJ2-1; V: TRBV10-3; size: -; DNA: TGTGCCATCAGTGAGCTACTAGCCTCAGGTCCGTTCTTC; CDR3: CAISELLASGPFF